A selection of T cell receptor beta chains follows, all from one sample in a study of blood T cell repertoires in COVID-19. The data were produced by immunoSEQ multiplex PCR, yet TCRdb's version contains in-frame clones alone and is incomplete. The data hold about 250,000 clones, with around four fifths observed a single time. The sequencing sample was made of peripheral blood. These receptors were taken from a woman aged 55-75 years with active or convalescent COVID-19. The CDR3 runs from the conserved cysteine through the conserved F or W. The D gene is left open where the match is weak. Clone size, where shown, is once, few, many, or a class for clones that have expanded.

NA	TRBJ2-7	TRBD2	TRBV2	CASRVGGANEQYF	TGTGCCAGTAGGGTCGGGGGGGCGAACGAGCAGTACTTC
few	TRBJ2-2	NA	TRBV6-1	CASSDGVRGMNTGELFF	TGTGCCAGCAGTGATGGGGTCCGGGGGATGAACACCGGGGAGCTGTTTTTT
NA	TRBJ1-5	TRBD1	TRBV28	CASSPGQGGEPQHF	TGTGCCAGCAGTCCCGGACAGGGTGGTGAGCCCCAGCATTTT
NA	TRBJ1-6	NA	TRBV19	CASSYRRNSPLHF	TGTGCCAGTAGTTACCGTCGGAATTCACCCCTCCACTTT
NA	TRBJ2-5	NA	TRBV6-5	CASSYGLASVPRTQYF	TGTGCCAGCAGTTACGGTTTAGCTAGTGTACCTCGGACCCAGTACTTC
NA	TRBJ1-5	NA	TRBV5-6	CASSLRGGSLSNQPQHF	TGTGCCAGCAGCTTGCGGGGGGGGTCACTCTCGAATCAGCCCCAGCATTTT
NA	TRBJ2-5	NA	TRBV24-1	CATSEGAQETQYF	TGTGCCACCAGTGAAGGGGCCCAAGAGACCCAGTACTTC
NA	TRBJ1-3	NA	TRBV19	CASSKGTTGNTIYF	TGTGCCAGTAGTAAAGGAACTACTGGAAACACCATATATTTT
NA	TRBJ1-6	NA	TRBV6-5	CASSSYRVYNSPLHF	TGTGCCAGCAGCTCCTACAGGGTCTATAATTCACCCCTCCACTTT
NA	TRBJ1-2	NA	TRBV6-5	CASSYGTYGYTF	TGTGCCAGCAGTTACGGGACTTATGGCTACACCTTC
few	TRBJ2-3	TRBD2	TRBV7-6	CASSLGEGSGSLTDTQYF	TGTGCCAGCAGCTTAGGGGAGGGTAGCGGGAGTTTGACAGATACGCAGTATTTT
many	TRBJ2-5	TRBD2	TRBV9	CASSPGLAGGGKTQYF	TGTGCCAGCAGCCCTGGACTAGCGGGGGGCGGCAAGACCCAGTACTTC
NA	TRBJ2-2	NA	TRBV6-5	CASRLDTGELFF	TGTGCCAGTCGACTAGACACCGGGGAGCTGTTTTTT
NA	TRBJ2-2	TRBD2	TRBV2	CASSEIASGGSGELFF	TGTGCCAGCAGTGAAATTGCTAGCGGGGGATCCGGGGAGCTGTTTTTT
NA	TRBJ2-6	TRBD2	TRBV3-1/TRBV3-2	CASSQERLAGAHGANVLTF	TGTGCCAGCAGCCAAGAACGTCTAGCGGGAGCACACGGGGCCAACGTCCTGACTTTC
NA	TRBJ1-1	TRBD1	TRBV7-9	CASSRGQGVNTEAFF	TGTGCCAGCAGCCGCGGACAGGGGGTGAACACTGAAGCTTTCTTT
NA	TRBJ2-3	NA	TRBV5-1	CASNSDTQYF	TGCGCCAGCAACTCGGATACGCAGTATTTT
NA	TRBJ2-1	NA	TRBV14	CASSQENSYNEQFF	TGTGCCAGCAGCCAGGAGAACTCCTACAATGAGCAGTTCTTC
NA	TRBJ2-1	TRBD2	TRBV7-9	CASSLVASGGPYNEQFF	TGTGCCAGCAGCTTAGTAGCTAGCGGGGGGCCCTACAATGAGCAGTTCTTC
once	TRBJ2-1	TRBD2	TRBV2	CASSEVLAGPSEQFF	TGTGCCAGCAGTGAGGTGCTAGCGGGGCCTAGTGAGCAGTTCTTC
NA	TRBJ2-2	TRBD1	TRBV2	CASSEVGGTGMGTGELFF	TGTGCCAGCAGTGAGGTTGGTGGGACAGGGATGGGCACCGGGGAGCTGTTTTTT
NA	TRBJ2-1	TRBD2	TRBV7-3	CASSSAGGGRYNEQFF	TGTGCCAGCAGCTCAGCCGGGGGAGGGCGCTACAATGAGCAGTTCTTC
NA	TRBJ1-2	TRBD1	TRBV27	CASSLFAGGYGYTF	TGTGCCAGCAGTTTATTTGCAGGGGGCTATGGCTACACCTTC
NA	TRBJ2-3	NA	TRBV7-9	CASSPERASGQGGDTQYF	TGTGCCAGCAGCCCAGAGAGGGCTAGCGGGCAGGGGGGAGATACGCAGTATTTT
once	TRBJ1-6	TRBD1	TRBV6-1	CASSDMARGHSPLHF	TGTGCCAGCAGTGACATGGCCAGGGGGCATTCACCCCTCCACTTT
NA	TRBJ1-1	NA	TRBV4-1	CASSQGVSMNTEAFF	TGCGCCAGCAGCCAAGGAGTTAGCATGAACACTGAAGCTTTCTTT
NA	TRBJ1-1	NA	TRBV6-6	CASSYSATNTEAFF	TGTGCCAGCAGTTACTCCGCTACGAACACTGAAGCTTTCTTT
NA	TRBJ1-1	TRBD1	TRBV27	CASSLKPRGQGEAFF	TGTGCCAGCAGTTTAAAGCCACGTGGACAGGGTGAAGCTTTCTTT
NA	TRBJ1-5	NA	TRBV6-5	CASSRGGSNQPQHF	TGTGCCAGCAGTAGGGGAGGTAGCAATCAGCCCCAGCATTTT
once	TRBJ1-2	NA	TRBV4-1	CASSQQTGGGYTF	TGCGCCAGCAGCCAACAGACAGGTGGCGGCTACACCTTC
NA	TRBJ2-3	NA	TRBV30	CAWSEGLVTDTQYF	TGTGCCTGGAGTGAGGGACTCGTCACAGATACGCAGTATTTT
NA	TRBJ1-4	NA	TRBV6-5	CASSYTYESTNEKLFF	TGTGCCAGCAGTTACACATATGAATCAACTAATGAAAAACTGTTTTTT
NA	TRBJ2-7	TRBD2	TRBV3-1/TRBV3-2	CASSRTSGSEQYF	TGTGCCAGCAGCCGGACTAGCGGGAGCGAGCAGTACTTC
once	TRBJ1-1	NA	TRBV7-5	CARSSRDMTPEAFF	TGTGCCAGAAGCTCCCGGGACATGACCCCTGAAGCTTTCTTT
once	TRBJ2-7	NA	TRBV6-5	CASRVRGWDEQYF	TGTGCCAGCAGAGTTAGAGGTTGGGACGAGCAGTACTTC
NA	TRBJ1-1	TRBD1	TRBV5-1	CASRLGTGVNTEAFF	TGCGCCAGCAGGTTGGGGACAGGGGTAAACACTGAAGCTTTCTTT
NA	TRBJ2-7	TRBD2	TRBV27	CASSSPASGASYEQYF	TGTGCCAGCAGTTCCCCGGCTAGCGGGGCTTCCTACGAGCAGTACTTC
NA	TRBJ2-1	TRBD1	TRBV11-2	CASSLDRVVPPEQFF	TGTGCCAGCAGCCTTGACAGGGTAGTCCCCCCTGAGCAGTTCTTC
NA	TRBJ2-1	NA	TRBV5-1	CASSFRGNEQFF	TGCGCCAGCAGCTTCAGGGGCAATGAGCAGTTCTTC
NA	TRBJ1-5	NA	TRBV10-3	CAISREGDQPQHF	TGTGCCATCAGCCGGGAAGGAGATCAGCCCCAGCATTTT
NA	TRBJ2-1	NA	TRBV2	CASSESPYNEQFF	TGTGCCAGCAGTGAGAGCCCTTACAATGAGCAGTTCTTC
NA	TRBJ2-5	NA	TRBV5-5	CASSWLAGETQYF	TGTGCCAGCAGCTGGCTGGCTGGTGAGACCCAGTACTTC
NA	TRBJ1-1	TRBD1	TRBV28	CASRETGFTEAFF	TGTGCCAGCAGAGAGACAGGGTTCACTGAAGCTTTCTTT
once	TRBJ1-1	NA	TRBV7-2	CASSLAGQGNTEAFF	TGTGCCAGCAGCTTAGCTGGTCAGGGGAACACTGAAGCTTTCTTT
NA	TRBJ2-2	TRBD1	TRBV7-6	CASTERGRVTGELFF	TGTGCCAGCACTGAGAGGGGGCGGGTCACCGGGGAGCTGTTTTTT
once	TRBJ2-1	TRBD2	TRBV6-1	CASSDGLAGGPGSEQFF	TGTGCCAGCAGTGACGGACTAGCGGGAGGGCCAGGGAGTGAGCAGTTCTTC
NA	TRBJ2-7	TRBD2	TRBV12-5	CASGSTLAGISYEQYF	TGTGCTAGTGGTTCGACTTTAGCGGGGATCTCCTACGAGCAGTACTTC